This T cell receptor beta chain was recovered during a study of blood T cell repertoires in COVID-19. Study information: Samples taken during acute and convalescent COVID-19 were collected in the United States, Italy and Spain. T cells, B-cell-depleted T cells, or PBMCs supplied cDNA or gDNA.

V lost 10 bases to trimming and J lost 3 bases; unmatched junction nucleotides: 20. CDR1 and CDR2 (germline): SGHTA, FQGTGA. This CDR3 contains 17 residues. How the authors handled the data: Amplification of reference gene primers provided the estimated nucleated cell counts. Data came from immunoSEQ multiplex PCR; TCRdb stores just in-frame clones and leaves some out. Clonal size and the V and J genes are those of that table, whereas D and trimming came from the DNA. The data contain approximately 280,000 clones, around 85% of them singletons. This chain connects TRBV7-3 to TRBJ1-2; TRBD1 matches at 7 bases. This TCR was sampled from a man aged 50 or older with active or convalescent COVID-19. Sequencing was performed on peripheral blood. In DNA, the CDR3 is TGTGCCACCCCTGGCCCCAGGACAGGCCAAGAATACTATGGCTACACCTTC. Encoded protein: CATPGPRTGQEYYGYTF.